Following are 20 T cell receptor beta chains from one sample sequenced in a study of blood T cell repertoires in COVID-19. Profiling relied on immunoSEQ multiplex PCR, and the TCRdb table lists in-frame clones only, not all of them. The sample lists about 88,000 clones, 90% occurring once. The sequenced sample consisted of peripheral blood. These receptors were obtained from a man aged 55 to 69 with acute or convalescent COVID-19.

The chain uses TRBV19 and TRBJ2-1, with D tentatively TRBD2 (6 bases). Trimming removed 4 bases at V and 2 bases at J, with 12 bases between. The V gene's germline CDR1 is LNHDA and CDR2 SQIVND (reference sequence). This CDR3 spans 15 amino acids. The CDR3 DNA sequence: TGTGCCAGTAGTACCGCGGCGGGAACCTACAATGAGCAGTTCTTC. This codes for CASSTAAGTYNEQFF.

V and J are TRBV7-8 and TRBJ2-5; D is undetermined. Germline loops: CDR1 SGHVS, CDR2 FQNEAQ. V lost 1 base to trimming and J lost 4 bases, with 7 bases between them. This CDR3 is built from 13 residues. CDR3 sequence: CASSLELRETQYF. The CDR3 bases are TGTGCCAGCAGCTTAGAACTCCGAGAGACCCAGTACTTC. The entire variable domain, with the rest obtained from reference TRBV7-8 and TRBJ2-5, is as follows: GAGVSQSPRYKVAKRGQDVALRCDPISGHVSLFWYQQALGQGPEFLTYFQNEAQLDKSGLPSDRFFAERPEGSVSTLKIQRTQQEDSAVYLCASSLELRETQYFGPGTRLLVL.

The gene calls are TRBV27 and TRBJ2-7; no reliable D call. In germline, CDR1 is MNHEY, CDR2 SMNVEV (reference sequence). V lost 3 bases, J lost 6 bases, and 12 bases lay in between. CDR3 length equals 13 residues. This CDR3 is CASSLTSAGEQYF. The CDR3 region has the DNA TGTGCCAGCAGTTTGACATCCGCCGGCGAGCAGTACTTC.

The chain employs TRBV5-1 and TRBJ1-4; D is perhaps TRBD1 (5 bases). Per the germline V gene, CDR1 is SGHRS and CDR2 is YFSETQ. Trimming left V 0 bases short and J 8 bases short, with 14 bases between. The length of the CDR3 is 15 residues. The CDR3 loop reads CASSLVGDLAEKLFF. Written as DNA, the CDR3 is TGCGCCAGCAGCTTGGTAGGGGATTTGGCCGAAAAACTGTTTTTT.

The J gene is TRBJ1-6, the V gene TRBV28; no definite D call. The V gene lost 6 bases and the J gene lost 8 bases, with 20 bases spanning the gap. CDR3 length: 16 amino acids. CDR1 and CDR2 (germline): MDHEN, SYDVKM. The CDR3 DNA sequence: TGTGCCAGCAGCCCCCTGGAGGAGGCCTTAGATTCACCCCTCCACTTT. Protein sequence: CASSPLEEALDSPLHF.

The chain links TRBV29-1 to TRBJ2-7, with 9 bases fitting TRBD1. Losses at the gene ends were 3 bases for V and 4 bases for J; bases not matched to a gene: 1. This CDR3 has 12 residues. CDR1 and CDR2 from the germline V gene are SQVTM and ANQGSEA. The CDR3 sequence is CSVEGQGYEQYF. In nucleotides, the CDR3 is TGCAGCGTTGAGGGACAGGGTTACGAGCAGTACTTC.

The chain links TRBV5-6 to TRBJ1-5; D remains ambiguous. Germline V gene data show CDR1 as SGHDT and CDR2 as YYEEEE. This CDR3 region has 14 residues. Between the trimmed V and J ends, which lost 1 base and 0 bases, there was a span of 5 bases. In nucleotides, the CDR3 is TGTGCCAGCAGCTTGTCCTATAGCAATCAGCCCCAGCATTTT. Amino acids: CASSLSYSNQPQHF.

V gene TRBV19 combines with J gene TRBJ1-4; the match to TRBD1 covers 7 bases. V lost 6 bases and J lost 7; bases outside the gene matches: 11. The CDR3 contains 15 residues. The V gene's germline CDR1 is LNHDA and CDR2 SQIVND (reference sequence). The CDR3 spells CASSRGTAWGEKLFF. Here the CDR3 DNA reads TGTGCCAGTAGCCGAGGGACAGCCTGGGGTGAAAAACTGTTTTTT.

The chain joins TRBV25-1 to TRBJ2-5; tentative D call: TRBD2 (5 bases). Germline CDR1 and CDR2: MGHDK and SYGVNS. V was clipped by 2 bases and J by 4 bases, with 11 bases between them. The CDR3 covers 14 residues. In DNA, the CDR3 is TGTGCCAGCAGTGAAACTACAGAGGGAGAGACCCAGTACTTC. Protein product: CASSETTEGETQYF.

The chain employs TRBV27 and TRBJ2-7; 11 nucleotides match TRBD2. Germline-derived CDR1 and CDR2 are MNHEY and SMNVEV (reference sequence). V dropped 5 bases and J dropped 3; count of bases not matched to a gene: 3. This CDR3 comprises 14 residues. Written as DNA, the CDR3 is TGTGCCAGCAGTGGCGGGACTAGCGGCTACGAGCAGTACTTC. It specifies CASSGGTSGYEQYF.

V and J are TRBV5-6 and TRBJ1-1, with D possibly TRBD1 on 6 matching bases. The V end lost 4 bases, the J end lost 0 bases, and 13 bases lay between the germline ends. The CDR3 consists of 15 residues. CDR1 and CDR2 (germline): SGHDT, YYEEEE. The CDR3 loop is CASSPRDNVNTEAFF. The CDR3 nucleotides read TGTGCCAGCAGCCCCCGGGACAATGTGAACACTGAAGCTTTCTTT.

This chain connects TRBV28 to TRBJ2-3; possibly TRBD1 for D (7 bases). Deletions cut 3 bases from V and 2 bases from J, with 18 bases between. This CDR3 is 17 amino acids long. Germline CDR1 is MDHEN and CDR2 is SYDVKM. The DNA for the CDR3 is TGTGCCAGCAGTTTCTGGTCGGGGGACAGCTTCACAGATACGCAGTATTTT. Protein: CASSFWSGDSFTDTQYF.

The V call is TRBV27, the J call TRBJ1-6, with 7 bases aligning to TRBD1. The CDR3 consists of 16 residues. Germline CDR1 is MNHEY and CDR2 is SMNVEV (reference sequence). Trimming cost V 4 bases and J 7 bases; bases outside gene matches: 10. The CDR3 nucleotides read TGTGCCAGCAGTTCCTTATCGACAGGGTCCAATTCACCCCTCCACTTT. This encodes CASSSLSTGSNSPLHF.

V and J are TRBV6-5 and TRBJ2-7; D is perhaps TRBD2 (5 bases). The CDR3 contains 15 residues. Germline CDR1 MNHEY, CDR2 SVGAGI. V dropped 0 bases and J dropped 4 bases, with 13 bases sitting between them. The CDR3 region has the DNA TGTGCCAGCAGTTACTCCCCAGCGGCAGATTACGAGCAGTACTTC. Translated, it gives CASSYSPAADYEQYF.

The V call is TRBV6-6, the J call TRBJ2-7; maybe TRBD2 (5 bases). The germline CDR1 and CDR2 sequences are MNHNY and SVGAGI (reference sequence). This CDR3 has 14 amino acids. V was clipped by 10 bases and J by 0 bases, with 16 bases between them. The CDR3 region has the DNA TGTGCCACAGAAAGCGGAGCCAACTCCTACGAGCAGTACTTC. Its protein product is CATESGANSYEQYF.

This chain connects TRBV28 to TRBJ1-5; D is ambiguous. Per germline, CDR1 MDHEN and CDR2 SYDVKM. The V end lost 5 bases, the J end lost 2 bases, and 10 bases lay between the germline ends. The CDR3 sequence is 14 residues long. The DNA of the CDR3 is TGTGCCAGCAGTCCCAGGAGGGGCAATCAGCCCCAGCATTTT. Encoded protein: CASSPRRGNQPQHF. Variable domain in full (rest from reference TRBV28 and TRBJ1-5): DVKVTQSSRYLVKRTGEKVFLECVQDMDHENMFWYRQDPGLGLRLIYFSYDVKMKEKGDIPEGYSVSREKKERFSLILESASTNQTSMYLCASSPRRGNQPQHFGDGTRLSIL.

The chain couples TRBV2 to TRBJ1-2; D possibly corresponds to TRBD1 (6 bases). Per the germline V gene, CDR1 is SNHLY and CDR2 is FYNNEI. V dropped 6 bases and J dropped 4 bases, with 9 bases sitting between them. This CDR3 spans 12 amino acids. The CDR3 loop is CASRDRPYGYTF. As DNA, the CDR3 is TGTGCCAGCAGAGACAGGCCCTATGGCTACACCTTC.

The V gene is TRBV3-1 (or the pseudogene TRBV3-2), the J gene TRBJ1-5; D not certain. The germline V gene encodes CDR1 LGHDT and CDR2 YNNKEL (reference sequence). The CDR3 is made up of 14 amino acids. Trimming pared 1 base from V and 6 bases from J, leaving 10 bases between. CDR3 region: CASSQVLAGQPQHF. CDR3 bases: TGTGCCAGCAGCCAAGTCCTAGCCGGTCAGCCCCAGCATTTT.

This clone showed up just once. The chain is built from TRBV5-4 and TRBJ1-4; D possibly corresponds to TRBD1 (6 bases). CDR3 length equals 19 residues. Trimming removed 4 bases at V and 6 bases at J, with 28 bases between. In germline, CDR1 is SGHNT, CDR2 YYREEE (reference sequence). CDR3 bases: TGTGCCAGCAGCACCGACGGGACACCTCCTCAAGGGTGGGATGAAAAACTGTTTTTT. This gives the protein CASSTDGTPPQGWDEKLFF.

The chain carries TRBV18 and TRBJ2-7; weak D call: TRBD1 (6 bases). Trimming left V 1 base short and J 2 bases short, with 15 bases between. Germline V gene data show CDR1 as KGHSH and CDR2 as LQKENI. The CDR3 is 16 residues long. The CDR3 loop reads CASSPLDRSVAYEQYF. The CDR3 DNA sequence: TGTGCCAGCTCACCACTAGACAGGAGTGTTGCCTACGAGCAGTACTTC.